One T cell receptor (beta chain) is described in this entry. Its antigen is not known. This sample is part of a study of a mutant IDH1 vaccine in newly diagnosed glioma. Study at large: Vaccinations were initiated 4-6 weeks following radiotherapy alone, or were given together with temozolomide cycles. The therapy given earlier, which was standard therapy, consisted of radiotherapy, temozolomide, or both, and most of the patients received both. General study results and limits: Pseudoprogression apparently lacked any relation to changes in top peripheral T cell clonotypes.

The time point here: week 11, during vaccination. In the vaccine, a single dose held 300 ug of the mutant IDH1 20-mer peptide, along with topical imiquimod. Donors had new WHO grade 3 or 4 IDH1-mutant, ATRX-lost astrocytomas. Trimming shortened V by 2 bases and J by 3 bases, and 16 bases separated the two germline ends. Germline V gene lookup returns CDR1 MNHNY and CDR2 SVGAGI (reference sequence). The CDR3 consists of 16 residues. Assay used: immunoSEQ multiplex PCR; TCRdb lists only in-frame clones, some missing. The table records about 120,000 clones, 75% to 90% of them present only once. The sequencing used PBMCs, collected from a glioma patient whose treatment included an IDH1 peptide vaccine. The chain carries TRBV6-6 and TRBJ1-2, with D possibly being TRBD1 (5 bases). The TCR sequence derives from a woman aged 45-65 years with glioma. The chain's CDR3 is CASSYTTRGDHYGYTF. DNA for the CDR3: TGTGCCAGCAGTTACACCACCCGGGGGGACCACTATGGCTACACCTTC.